A selection of T cell receptor beta chains follows, all from one sample in a study of blood T cell repertoires in COVID-19. Generated by immunoSEQ multiplex PCR, the TCRdb table keeps only in-frame clones and is missing some. The profile covers 100,000 to 150,000 clones, with 85% appearing a single time and 3.2% taken by the ten largest. The specimen sequenced was peripheral blood. The receptors were gathered from an elderly woman with COVID-19, enrolled during active disease. Both conserved end residues are part of each CDR3. Fields, in order: D gene, V gene, clone size, J gene, CDR3 DNA, CDR3 protein. A D gene is named only where the DNA matches it firmly. Rows give clone size only sometimes, using once, few, many, or a class for an expanded clone.

D gene: NA
V gene: TRBV5-8
clone size: NA
J gene: TRBJ2-1
CDR3 DNA: TGTGCCAGCAGCTTCCTAGCACTCAATGAGCAGTTCTTC
CDR3 protein: CASSFLALNEQFF

D gene: TRBD1
V gene: TRBV4-2
clone size: few
J gene: TRBJ1-3
CDR3 DNA: TGTGCCAGCAGCCAAGATCGCTATAATGTAGGGGGCCAAAACACCATATATTTT
CDR3 protein: CASSQDRYNVGGQNTIYF

D gene: TRBD2
V gene: TRBV27
clone size: NA
J gene: TRBJ2-7
CDR3 DNA: TGTGCCAGCAGCTCTCTAGCGGGAGCTGTCGAGCAGTACTTC
CDR3 protein: CASSSLAGAVEQYF

D gene: TRBD2
V gene: TRBV6-6
clone size: NA
J gene: TRBJ2-2
CDR3 DNA: TGTGCCAGCATGGGTCTAGCGGGAAGGACCGGGGAGCTGTTTTTT
CDR3 protein: CASMGLAGRTGELFF

D gene: TRBD2
V gene: TRBV3-1/TRBV3-2
clone size: NA
J gene: TRBJ2-7
CDR3 DNA: TGTGCCAGCAGCCAAGGGTCCGGGACTAGCCTCCACGAGCAGTACTTC
CDR3 protein: CASSQGSGTSLHEQYF

D gene: TRBD2
V gene: TRBV7-2
clone size: NA
J gene: TRBJ2-7
CDR3 DNA: TGTGCCAGCAGCTACCAAGCGGGAGGGTCCTACGAGCAGTACTTC
CDR3 protein: CASSYQAGGSYEQYF

D gene: TRBD2
V gene: TRBV19
clone size: NA
J gene: TRBJ2-5
CDR3 DNA: TGTGCCAGTAGTACGCGGACTAGCGGGAGGGGAGAGACCCAGTACTTC
CDR3 protein: CASSTRTSGRGETQYF

D gene: TRBD2
V gene: TRBV5-4
clone size: NA
J gene: TRBJ2-3
CDR3 DNA: TGTGCCAGCATTGCGGGAGGCTCATTCGGAGATACGCAGTATTTT
CDR3 protein: CASIAGGSFGDTQYF

D gene: TRBD1
V gene: TRBV5-5
clone size: NA
J gene: TRBJ1-1
CDR3 DNA: TGTGCCAGCAGCTGGGCCAGGGGGCCGAGAACTGAAGCTTTCTTT
CDR3 protein: CASSWARGPRTEAFF

D gene: NA
V gene: TRBV29-1
clone size: NA
J gene: TRBJ2-7
CDR3 DNA: TGCAGCGTACAACACCAGGGGGGAGAGCAGTACTTC
CDR3 protein: CSVQHQGGEQYF

D gene: TRBD2
V gene: TRBV28
clone size: NA
J gene: TRBJ2-7
CDR3 DNA: TGTGCCAGCAGTTTAGGGACTACGCTCTCCTACGAGCAGTACTTC
CDR3 protein: CASSLGTTLSYEQYF

D gene: NA
V gene: TRBV27
clone size: NA
J gene: TRBJ2-1
CDR3 DNA: TGTGCCAGCACCGGCCGGTCCGCAGGGGGGTCCTACAATGAGCAGTTCTTC
CDR3 protein: CASTGRSAGGSYNEQFF

D gene: TRBD2
V gene: TRBV15
clone size: NA
J gene: TRBJ2-5
CDR3 DNA: TGTGCCACCAGCAGAGACCTTAACCGGGCGGGAGCGTGGGAGACCCAGTACTTC
CDR3 protein: CATSRDLNRAGAWETQYF

D gene: NA
V gene: TRBV28
clone size: NA
J gene: TRBJ1-6
CDR3 DNA: TGTGCCAGCACCCTATTTGAGGGCGCGGGGATGTCCTATAATTCACCCCTCCACTTT
CDR3 protein: CASTLFEGAGMSYNSPLHF

D gene: TRBD1
V gene: TRBV5-1
clone size: once
J gene: TRBJ1-4
CDR3 DNA: TGCGCCAGCAGCCTAGACAGGGGTGGTCGCGAAAAACTGTTTTTT
CDR3 protein: CASSLDRGGREKLFF

D gene: NA
V gene: TRBV20-1
clone size: NA
J gene: TRBJ1-4
CDR3 DNA: TGCAGTGCTAAATCGAATGAAAAACTGTTTTTT
CDR3 protein: CSAKSNEKLFF

D gene: TRBD2
V gene: TRBV3-1/TRBV3-2
clone size: NA
J gene: TRBJ2-1
CDR3 DNA: TGTGCCAGCAGCCAAAGGGGACTAGGGGGAGACGGTGAGCAGTTCTTC
CDR3 protein: CASSQRGLGGDGEQFF

D gene: NA
V gene: TRBV10-3
clone size: NA
J gene: TRBJ1-1
CDR3 DNA: TGTGCCATCAGTGAGTCGGGGCTGAGCACTGAAGCTTTCTTT
CDR3 protein: CAISESGLSTEAFF

D gene: TRBD1
V gene: TRBV2
clone size: NA
J gene: TRBJ2-3
CDR3 DNA: TGTGCCAGCAGAGCCTGGACAGGGCCTACATCAGATACGCAGTATTTT
CDR3 protein: CASRAWTGPTSDTQYF

D gene: TRBD1
V gene: TRBV18
clone size: NA
J gene: TRBJ2-7
CDR3 DNA: TGTGCCAGCTCACGGGGGACAGACGAGCAGTACTTC
CDR3 protein: CASSRGTDEQYF

D gene: NA
V gene: TRBV3-1/TRBV3-2
clone size: NA
J gene: TRBJ2-1
CDR3 DNA: TGTGCCAGCAGCCAAGGTCTCGGGATACACTACAATGAGCAGTTCTTC
CDR3 protein: CASSQGLGIHYNEQFF

D gene: TRBD1
V gene: TRBV7-2
clone size: NA
J gene: TRBJ2-1
CDR3 DNA: TGTGCCAGCAGCTTAGGAGGACAGGCTGAGCAGTTCTTC
CDR3 protein: CASSLGGQAEQFF

D gene: NA
V gene: TRBV28
clone size: NA
J gene: TRBJ1-1
CDR3 DNA: TGTGCCAGCAGTTTAGCAGGAATAATGAACACTGAAGCTTTCTTT
CDR3 protein: CASSLAGIMNTEAFF

D gene: NA
V gene: TRBV27
clone size: NA
J gene: TRBJ1-5
CDR3 DNA: TGTGCCAGCAGTTCCAGGGGTCGCGATCAGCCCCAGCATTTT
CDR3 protein: CASSSRGRDQPQHF

D gene: NA
V gene: TRBV27
clone size: NA
J gene: TRBJ2-4
CDR3 DNA: TGTGCCAGCAGTTTCAGGCGTGGATCGGCCAAAAACATTCAGTACTTC
CDR3 protein: CASSFRRGSAKNIQYF

D gene: TRBD2
V gene: TRBV4-1
clone size: NA
J gene: TRBJ2-1
CDR3 DNA: TGCGCCAGCAGCCAAGAAGGGCTAGCGGGAGGAGGGCAGTTCTTC
CDR3 protein: CASSQEGLAGGGQFF

D gene: NA
V gene: TRBV7-9
clone size: NA
J gene: TRBJ2-3
CDR3 DNA: TGTGCCAGCAGCGGGAAGGGGGATACGCAGTATTTT
CDR3 protein: CASSGKGDTQYF

D gene: NA
V gene: TRBV9
clone size: NA
J gene: TRBJ2-3
CDR3 DNA: TGTGCCAGCAGCACCAGTGGGGGCGCGGTGGCTAGCACAGATACGCAGTATTTT
CDR3 protein: CASSTSGGAVASTDTQYF

D gene: NA
V gene: TRBV18
clone size: once
J gene: TRBJ2-5
CDR3 DNA: TGTGCCAGCTCACCACCCGGGTCACAAGAGACCCAGTACTTC
CDR3 protein: CASSPPGSQETQYF

D gene: TRBD2
V gene: TRBV6-1
clone size: NA
J gene: TRBJ2-2
CDR3 DNA: TGTGCCAGCAGTGAACGTAAGCGGGAGGTCGGGGAGCTGTTTTTT
CDR3 protein: CASSERKREVGELFF

D gene: NA
V gene: TRBV20-1
clone size: NA
J gene: TRBJ2-7
CDR3 DNA: TGCAGTGCTAGTAGCCAGGCGACCTACGAGCAGTACTTC
CDR3 protein: CSASSQATYEQYF

D gene: NA
V gene: TRBV12-3/TRBV12-4
clone size: NA
J gene: TRBJ2-5
CDR3 DNA: TGTGCCAGCAGTTACGGGACTCGGGAGACCCAGTACTTC
CDR3 protein: CASSYGTRETQYF

D gene: TRBD1
V gene: TRBV7-2
clone size: NA
J gene: TRBJ2-6
CDR3 DNA: TGTGCCAGCAGCCGTACCGGGACAGTGGTCTCTGGGGCCAACGTCCTGACTTTC
CDR3 protein: CASSRTGTVVSGANVLTF

D gene: NA
V gene: TRBV12-3/TRBV12-4
clone size: NA
J gene: TRBJ2-5
CDR3 DNA: TGTGCCAGCAGGCGGGACAGTCAAGAGACCCAGTACTTC
CDR3 protein: CASRRDSQETQYF

D gene: NA
V gene: TRBV25-1
clone size: NA
J gene: TRBJ1-4
CDR3 DNA: TGTGCCAGCACCTCGGGACTGATTAATGAAAAACTGTTTTTT
CDR3 protein: CASTSGLINEKLFF

D gene: TRBD1
V gene: TRBV6-5
clone size: NA
J gene: TRBJ1-1
CDR3 DNA: TGTGCCATCCGAAAATCGGGACAGGGAACTGAAGCTTTCTTT
CDR3 protein: CAIRKSGQGTEAFF

D gene: TRBD1
V gene: TRBV11-2
clone size: NA
J gene: TRBJ2-5
CDR3 DNA: TGTGCCAGCAGCCCAATAGGACAGACAGGGGGGGAGACCCAGTACTTC
CDR3 protein: CASSPIGQTGGETQYF

D gene: TRBD1
V gene: TRBV2
clone size: NA
J gene: TRBJ1-1
CDR3 DNA: TGTGCCAGCATCGTCTATCCAGGGGGTGAAGCTTTCTTT
CDR3 protein: CASIVYPGGEAFF

D gene: NA
V gene: TRBV6-5
clone size: NA
J gene: TRBJ2-5
CDR3 DNA: TGTGCCAGCAGGCCCTCGGTAGTCCCCCAAGAGACCCAGTACTTC
CDR3 protein: CASRPSVVPQETQYF

D gene: NA
V gene: TRBV5-5
clone size: NA
J gene: TRBJ1-5
CDR3 DNA: TGTGCCAGCAGCTTGGGTCTAGGGGTGGGTCAGCCCCAGCATTTT
CDR3 protein: CASSLGLGVGQPQHF

D gene: TRBD1
V gene: TRBV5-8
clone size: NA
J gene: TRBJ1-3
CDR3 DNA: TGTGCCAGCGGGGGACAGGGGATCTCTGGAAACACCATATATTTT
CDR3 protein: CASGGQGISGNTIYF

D gene: TRBD2
V gene: TRBV11-2
clone size: NA
J gene: TRBJ2-1
CDR3 DNA: TGTGCCAGCAGCTTAGATCGGGTGAATAGCGGGACCCGTTACAATGAGCAGTTCTTC
CDR3 protein: CASSLDRVNSGTRYNEQFF

D gene: TRBD1
V gene: TRBV28
clone size: NA
J gene: TRBJ2-1
CDR3 DNA: TGTGCCAGCAGACAGGGGTCAAACAATGAGCAGTTCTTC
CDR3 protein: CASRQGSNNEQFF